The source of this TCR beta chain is a study of response to subunit inactivated influenza vaccine. Findings of the study overall: Only a handful of new T cells, the authors suggested, are recruited with each seasonal influenza vaccination.

TCRdb processed the RT-PCR reads anew with MiXCR; each CDR3 protein has one entry. The sample includes 530,000 or so distinct CDR3 sequences, 12% to 15% seen only once; the top ten take 11%. On this clonotype itself: Its antigen is currently unknown.

Germline lookup yields CDR1 KGHSH and CDR2 LQKENI. Losses at the gene ends were 3 bases for V and 7 bases for J; bases not matched to a gene: 16. This CDR3 region has 18 residues. The source of this sequence is a man aged 50 to 59 who received an inactivated influenza vaccine. The chain has TRBV18 and TRBJ2-1, with 9 positions matching TRBD2. The starting material was PBMCs from blood, obtained roughly 13 days after vaccination. The CDR3 loop reads CASSPQVPISGSSNEQFF. The CDR3 DNA follows: TGTGCCAGCTCACCGCAGGTCCCAATTAGCGGGAGCAGTAATGAGCAGTTCTTC.